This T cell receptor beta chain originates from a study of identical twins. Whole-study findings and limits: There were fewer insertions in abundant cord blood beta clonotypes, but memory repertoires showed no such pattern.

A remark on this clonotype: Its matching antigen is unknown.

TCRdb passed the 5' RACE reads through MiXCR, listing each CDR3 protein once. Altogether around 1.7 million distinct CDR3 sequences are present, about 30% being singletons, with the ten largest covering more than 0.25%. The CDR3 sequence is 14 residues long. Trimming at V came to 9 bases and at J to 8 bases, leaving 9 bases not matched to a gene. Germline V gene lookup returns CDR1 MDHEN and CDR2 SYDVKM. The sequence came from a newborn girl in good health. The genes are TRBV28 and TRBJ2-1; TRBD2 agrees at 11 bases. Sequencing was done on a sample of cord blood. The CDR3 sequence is CARMTSGIPDEQFF. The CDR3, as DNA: TGTGCCAGGATGACTAGCGGGATTCCGGATGAGCAGTTCTTC.